Listed below are T cell receptor beta chains from one sample, sequenced in a study of T-cell memory formation after mild COVID-19. Using its own MiXCR run on the 5' RACE reads, TCRdb lists one record per CDR3 protein. The sample holds 150,000 or so distinct CDR3 sequences, around a third seen once. Sample: PBMCs or a T cell subset sorted from them (not recorded which). The receptors here all came from an adult woman who had mild COVID-19 (a few samples of this study predate the infection). Cell type and time point are not known. Both conserved end residues are part of each CDR3. D genes are given only for firm matches. Not every row has a clone size; where given, it reads once, few, many or a size class.

>TRBV7-9|TRBJ2-7|-|few
TGTGCCAGCAGCTCCCCTTGGGACCCCTACTACGAGCAGTACTTC
CASSSPWDPYYEQYF
>TRBV18|TRBJ2-5|-|-
TGTGCCAGCTCACCAAGTACCCAAGAGACCCAGTACTTC
CASSPSTQETQYF
>TRBV21-1|TRBJ2-3|-|few
TGTGCCAGCAGCAAAGCGCTTACAGCCAGGCCCCCAACAGATACGCAGTATTTT
CASSKALTARPPTDTQYF
>TRBV10-3|TRBJ2-7|-|few
TGTGCCATCAGTGTAGACCCCGGCGGGCAGTACTTC
CAISVDPGGQYF
>TRBV28|TRBJ2-2|TRBD2|-
TGTGCCAGCAGTTTAATAGCGGGAGGCCTCACCGGGGAGCTGTTTTTT
CASSLIAGGLTGELFF
>TRBV10-3|TRBJ2-3|TRBD1|-
TGTGCCATCAGTGCGGGACAGGGCGGGAGTGCAGATACGCAGTATTTT
CAISAGQGGSADTQYF
>TRBV15|TRBJ2-1|TRBD2|many
TGTGCCACCAGCAGATCCCAACTAGCGGGGGGGTACAATGAGCAGTTCTTC
CATSRSQLAGGYNEQFF
>TRBV12-3/TRBV12-4|TRBJ2-7|TRBD1|many
TGTGCCAGCAGTGAAAACAGGGGCGAGCAGTACTTC
CASSENRGEQYF
>TRBV24-1|TRBJ2-2|TRBD2|-
TGTGCCACCAGTGATTTGGGGGGACTAGCTGGAGTCGACACCGGGGAGCTGTTTTTT
CATSDLGGLAGVDTGELFF
>TRBV6-6|TRBJ2-7|TRBD2|-
TGTGCCAGCAGTTTAGGACTAGCGGGATCCTACGAGCAGTACTTC
CASSLGLAGSYEQYF
>TRBV20-1|TRBJ2-3|TRBD2|-
TGCAGTGCCAGACTAGCCCCGAGATTAGATACGCAGTATTTT
CSARLAPRLDTQYF
>TRBV6-1|TRBJ2-3|-|-
TGTGCCAGCAGTGTTCAGGGTAGGGTTAGCACAGATACGCAGTATTTT
CASSVQGRVSTDTQYF
>TRBV12-3/TRBV12-4|TRBJ2-4|TRBD2|few
TGTGCCAGCTCGAGCGGGAGGTCCGGAAACATTCAGTACTTC
CASSSGRSGNIQYF
>TRBV2|TRBJ1-1|TRBD1|few
TGTGCCAGCAGATACCCACAGGGGGCGAGAGGAACTGAAGCTTTCTTT
CASRYPQGARGTEAFF
>TRBV24-1|TRBJ2-1|-|-
TGTGCCACCAGTGATCGTCTCTACAATGAGCAGTTCTTC
CATSDRLYNEQFF
>TRBV4-1|TRBJ2-1|TRBD2|few
TGCGCCAGCAGTCAAGTTGCCCTAGCGGGGGGGGGCTACAATGAGCAGTTCTTC
CASSQVALAGGGYNEQFF
>TRBV20-1|TRBJ2-7|TRBD2|few
TGCAGTGCTACCCTAGCGGGGGCCCTAGGGGAGCAGTACTTC
CSATLAGALGEQYF
>TRBV2|TRBJ2-7|TRBD1|few
TGTGCCAGCAGTGGGACAGGGGGTTCCTACGAGCAGTACTTC
CASSGTGGSYEQYF
>TRBV5-6|TRBJ1-4|-|few
TGTGCCAGCAGCTTTTTTCGCCCCTCAACTAATGAAAAACTGTTTTTT
CASSFFRPSTNEKLFF
>TRBV2|TRBJ2-1|TRBD2|few
TGTGCCAGCAGTGTTACTAGCGGGAGCGATGAGCAGTTCTTC
CASSVTSGSDEQFF
>TRBV11-2|TRBJ2-1|-|-
TGTGCCAGCAGCTTCTCGAGGGGGTATGAGCAGTTCTTC
CASSFSRGYEQFF
>TRBV24-1|TRBJ2-2|-|few
TGTGCCACCAGTGATCATAACGGGGAGCTGTTTTTT
CATSDHNGELFF
>TRBV6-5|TRBJ1-2|-|-
TGTGCCAGCAGTTACTCAGGGTCTCATGGCTACACCTTC
CASSYSGSHGYTF
>TRBV7-3|TRBJ2-1|TRBD1|-
TGTGCCAGCAGCTTACCGGGACAGCGAATGAATGAGCAGTTCTTC
CASSLPGQRMNEQFF
>TRBV5-5|TRBJ2-5|TRBD1|-
TGTGCCAGCAGCTTTAGACAGGGACCAGAGACCCAGTACTTC
CASSFRQGPETQYF